The sequence of this T cell receptor (beta chain) was determined in a study of blood T cell repertoires in COVID-19. Profiled with immunoSEQ multiplex PCR; TCRdb holds only in-frame clones, not every one. Here the sample spans roughly 370,000 clones, about 86% being singletons. The CDR3 extends over 17 amino acids. V gave up 11 bases and J gave up 1 base; unmatched junction bases: 13. Germline CDR1 reads SEHNR; CDR2 reads FQNEAQ (reference sequence). The source is a woman aged 45-65 years who had recovered from COVID-19. The material sequenced was PBMCs or T cells enriched from blood (not recorded which). The chain uses TRBV7-9 and TRBJ2-6; 8 bases agree with TRBD1. The CDR3 is CAQTRTGFESGANVLTF. Here the CDR3 DNA reads TGTGCCCAAACCAGGACAGGGTTTGAATCTGGGGCCAACGTCCTGACTTTC.